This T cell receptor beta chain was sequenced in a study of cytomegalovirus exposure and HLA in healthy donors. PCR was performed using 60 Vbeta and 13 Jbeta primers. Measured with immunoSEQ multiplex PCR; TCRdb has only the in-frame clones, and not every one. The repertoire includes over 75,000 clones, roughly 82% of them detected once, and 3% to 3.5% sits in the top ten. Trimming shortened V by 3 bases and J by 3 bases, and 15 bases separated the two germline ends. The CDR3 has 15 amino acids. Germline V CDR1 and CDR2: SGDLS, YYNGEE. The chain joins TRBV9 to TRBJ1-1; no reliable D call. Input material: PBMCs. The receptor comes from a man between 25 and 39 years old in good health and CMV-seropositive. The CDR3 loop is CASSEGPEGYTEAFF. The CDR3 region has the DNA TGTGCCAGCAGCGAGGGCCCGGAGGGCTACACTGAAGCTTTCTTT.